This entry features one T cell receptor beta chain sequence. Antigen specificity is unknown. The data were taken from a study of T cell responses to AZD1222 COVID-19 vaccine. Study background: The analysis combined second doses at about 4 or about 12 weeks.

Study-level findings and limits: Reports say nearly half of spike-specific TCRs go after unmutated variant regions.

Assay: immunoSEQ multiplex PCR; the TCRdb copy retains only in-frame clones and omits some. Among 96,000 or so clones, 80% to 90% were seen once, and the ten largest hold around 1.5%. The TCR sequence derives from an adult in good health. The sample consisted of peripheral blood, taken on day 0 of AZD1222 vaccination.

CDR3 amino acids: CASSPQGTYNEQFF. The CDR3 bases are TGTGCCAGCAGCCCTCAGGGTACCTACAATGAGCAGTTCTTC. The V gene is TRBV7-6, the J gene TRBJ2-1; possibly TRBD1 for D (5 bases). V lost 5 bases to trimming and J lost 2 bases, with 10 bases between them. This CDR3 contains 14 residues. The germline gives CDR1 SGHVS, CDR2 FNYEAQ.